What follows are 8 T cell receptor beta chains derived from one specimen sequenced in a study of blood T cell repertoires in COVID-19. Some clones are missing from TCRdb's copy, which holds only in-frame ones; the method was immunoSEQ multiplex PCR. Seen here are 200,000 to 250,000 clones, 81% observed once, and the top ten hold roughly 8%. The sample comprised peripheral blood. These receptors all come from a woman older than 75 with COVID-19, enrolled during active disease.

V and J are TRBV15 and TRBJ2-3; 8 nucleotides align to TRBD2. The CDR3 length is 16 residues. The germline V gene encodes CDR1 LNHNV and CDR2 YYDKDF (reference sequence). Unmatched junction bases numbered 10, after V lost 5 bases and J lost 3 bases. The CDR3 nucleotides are TGTGCCACCAGCCGCCAGCGGGAGAGGAGTACAGATACGCAGTATTTT. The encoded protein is CATSRQRERSTDTQYF.

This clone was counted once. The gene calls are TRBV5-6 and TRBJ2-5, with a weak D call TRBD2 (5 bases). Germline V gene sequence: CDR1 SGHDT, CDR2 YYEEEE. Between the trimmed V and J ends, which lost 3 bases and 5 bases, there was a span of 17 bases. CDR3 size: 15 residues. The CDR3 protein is CASSYRLGVLETQYF. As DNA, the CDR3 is TGTGCCAGCAGCTATCGTTTGGGAGTGTTGGAGACCCAGTACTTC.

CDR3 protein: CASSTTTGSNGEKLFF. CDR3 DNA: TGTGCCAGCAGCACCACCACAGGCTCCAACGGAGAAAAACTGTTTTTT. The rearrangement joins TRBV9 to TRBJ1-4; D perhaps matches TRBD1 (5 bases). Germline loops: CDR1 SGDLS, CDR2 YYNGEE. The CDR3 consists of 16 residues. Between the trimmed V and J ends, which lost 4 bases and 8 bases, there was a span of 21 bases.

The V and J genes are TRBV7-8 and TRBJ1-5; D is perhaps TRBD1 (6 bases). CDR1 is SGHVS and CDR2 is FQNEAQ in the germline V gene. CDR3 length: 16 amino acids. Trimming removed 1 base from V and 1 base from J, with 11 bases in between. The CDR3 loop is CASSLEGGMSNQPQHF. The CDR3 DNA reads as TGTGCCAGCAGCTTAGAAGGGGGAATGAGCAATCAGCCCCAGCATTTT.

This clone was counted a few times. CDR3 region: CASSRTSAIPSIYEQYF. CDR3 DNA sequence: TGTGCCAGTAGTCGGACTAGCGCGATCCCTTCAATTTACGAGCAGTACTTC. This sequence joins TRBV19 and TRBJ2-7, with TRBD2 matching over 9 bases. From germline, CDR1 is LNHDA and CDR2 SQIVND (reference sequence). This CDR3 contains 17 residues. The junction had 15 bases not matched to a gene; V was cut back by 5 bases and J by 4 bases.

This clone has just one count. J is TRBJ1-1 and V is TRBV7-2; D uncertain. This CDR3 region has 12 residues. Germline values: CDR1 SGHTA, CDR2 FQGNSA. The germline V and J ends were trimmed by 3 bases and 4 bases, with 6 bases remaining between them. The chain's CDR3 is CASSFEFTEAFF. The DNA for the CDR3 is TGTGCCAGCAGCTTTGAGTTCACTGAAGCTTTCTTT.

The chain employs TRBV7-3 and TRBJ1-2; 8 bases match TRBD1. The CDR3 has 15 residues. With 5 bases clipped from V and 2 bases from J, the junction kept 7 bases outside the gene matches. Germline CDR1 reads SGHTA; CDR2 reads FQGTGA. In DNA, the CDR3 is TGTGCCAGCAGCATAGGACAGGGCCCGAACTATGGCTACACCTTC. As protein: CASSIGQGPNYGYTF.

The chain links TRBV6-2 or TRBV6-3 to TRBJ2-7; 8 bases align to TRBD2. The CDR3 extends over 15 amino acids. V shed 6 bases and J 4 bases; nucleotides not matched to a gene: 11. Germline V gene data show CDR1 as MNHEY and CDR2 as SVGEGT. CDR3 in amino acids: CASSLPGLGEYEQYF. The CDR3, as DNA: TGTGCCAGCAGCCTACCGGGACTAGGAGAATACGAGCAGTACTTC.